Reported below is one T cell receptor (beta chain). Its target is unknown. Germline V gene sequence: CDR1 DFQATT, CDR2 SNEGSKA (reference sequence). CDR3 size: 16 residues. V trimming: 0 bases; J trimming: 3 bases; junction bases outside the gene matches: 4. RNA transcripts served as the template for amplifying TCR beta CDR3 regions. Initially, a first-round RT-PCR of the TCR CDR3 employed the HTBI primer set. TCRdb itself ran the multiplex PCR reads through MiXCR, one entry per CDR3 protein. Among 700,000 to 850,000 distinct CDR3 sequences listed, around a third were seen once. The sample is drawn from a study of T cells in Graves' hyperthyroidism and ophthalmopathy. Findings of the study overall: Ophthalmopathy could be told apart from stable hyperthyroidism with a 13 V-J model. The model predicted ophthalmopathy a median roughly 6.3 months before onset. Most expanded thyroid clonotypes above 0.001 recurred in blood.

The source is a woman aged 40 to 50 with Graves' hyperthyroidism. The sample comprised blood. The chain carries TRBV20-1 and TRBJ1-6; 8 bases map to TRBD1. CDR3 sequence: CSARDPDRGYNSPLHF. In DNA, the CDR3 is TGCAGTGCTAGAGACCCCGACAGGGGCTATAATTCACCCCTCCACTTT.